The next 10 T cell receptor beta chains were all read from a single sample in a study of technical replicates of blood from a handful of donors. The repertoire was sequenced with immunoSEQ multiplex PCR; TCRdb's copy has only in-frame clones and lacks some. The sample lists 85,000 to 90,000 clones; 85% to 95% were seen once. The sequencing input was T cells isolated from PBMCs. The source of these receptors is a human donor in good health.

The chain combines TRBV10-1 with TRBJ2-3, with 12 bases lining up with TRBD2. V was clipped by 0 bases and J by 5 bases; unmatched bases: 3. The CDR3 length is 16 residues. Germline-derived CDR1 and CDR2 are WNHNN and SYGVQD (reference sequence). CDR3 region: CASSESLAGGQDTQYF. Written as DNA, the CDR3 is TGCGCCAGCAGTGAGTCACTAGCGGGAGGACAAGATACGCAGTATTTT.

This chain uses TRBV28 with TRBJ2-1; 9 bases map to TRBD1. Trimming took 6 bases from V and 3 from J; bases not matched to a gene: 9. This CDR3 region has 16 residues. Germline-derived CDR1 and CDR2 are MDHEN and SYDVKM. This CDR3 reads CASRRTGTGLYNEQFF. CDR3 coding DNA: TGTGCCAGCAGGAGAACCGGGACAGGGCTCTACAATGAGCAGTTCTTC.

This chain joins TRBV6-5 and TRBJ1-1, with D unresolved. Germline CDR1 reads MNHEY; CDR2 reads SVGAGI. Trimming took 6 bases from V and 7 from J, leaving 9 bases between them. The length of the CDR3 is 11 residues. In nucleotides, the CDR3 is TGTGCCAGCAGCCGGTCGAATGAAGCTTTCTTT. Residues: CASSRSNEAFF.

V gene TRBV5-6 combines with J gene TRBJ2-3, with 11 bases that match TRBD2. The V gene end was trimmed by 2 bases and the J gene end by 0 bases; junction bases not matched to a gene: 5. The CDR3 runs 17 residues. The germline V gene encodes CDR1 SGHDT and CDR2 YYEEEE. In nucleotides, the CDR3 is TGTGCCAGCAGCTTTCTAGCGGGAGGCCATAGCACAGATACGCAGTATTTT. It specifies CASSFLAGGHSTDTQYF.

The chain couples TRBV5-5 to TRBJ1-5, with TRBD1 matching 8 bases. This CDR3 comprises 16 residues. J was trimmed by 6 bases and V by 5 bases; bases with no gene match: 13. The germline V gene encodes CDR1 SGHKS and CDR2 YYEKEE (reference sequence). The chain's CDR3 is CASSSRTGLLGQPQHF. CDR3 DNA sequence: TGTGCCAGCAGTTCGCGGACAGGGCTTTTAGGTCAGCCCCAGCATTTT.

This sequence joins TRBV28 and TRBJ1-2, with D unresolved. Germline V gives CDR1 MDHEN, CDR2 SYDVKM. The CDR3 loop spans 14 amino acids. V lost 7 bases to trimming and J lost 1 base, with 13 bases between them. The CDR3 sequence: CASTTPQFNYGYTF. CDR3 nucleotides: TGTGCCAGCACAACACCACAGTTTAACTATGGCTACACCTTC.

V and J are TRBV19 and TRBJ1-1, with 10 bases matching TRBD1. V dropped 6 bases and J dropped 5; count of bases not matched to a gene: 6. The germline V gene has CDR1 LNHDA and CDR2 SQIVND (reference sequence). The CDR3 has 14 residues. For the CDR3, the DNA is TGTGCCAGTAGCCAAGACAGGGGGCGGACTGAAGCTTTCTTT. It translates to CASSQDRGRTEAFF. The full variable domain, with the rest looked up from reference TRBV19 and TRBJ1-1, is DGGITQSPKYLFRKEGQNVTLSCEQNLNHDAMYWYRQDPGQGLRLIYYSQIVNDFQKGDIAEGYSVSREKKESFPLTVTSAQKNPTAFYLCASSQDRGRTEAFFGQGTRLTVV.

The chain has TRBV25-1 and TRBJ1-1; no clear D gene. The CDR3 extends over 17 amino acids. Germline V gene data show CDR1 as MGHDK and CDR2 as SYGVNS. V was trimmed by 0 bases and J by 1 base, leaving 15 bases between them. The CDR3 sequence is CASSEYKARQKNTEAFF. The DNA for the CDR3 is TGTGCCAGCAGTGAATATAAGGCGCGGCAAAAGAACACTGAAGCTTTCTTT.

The chain joins TRBV7-8 to TRBJ1-1; D possibly corresponds to TRBD1 (6 bases). CDR3 length: 15 residues. Per germline, CDR1 SGHVS and CDR2 FQNEAQ. Trimming shortened V by 4 bases and J by 8 bases, and 20 bases separated the two germline ends. Written as DNA, the CDR3 is TGTGCCAGCAGCTACAGTGGGACACCCGCTGTAGAAGCTTTCTTT. Protein product: CASSYSGTPAVEAFF.

The genes are TRBV9 and TRBJ1-4; 7 positions agree with TRBD1. The germline gives CDR1 SGDLS, CDR2 YYNGEE. The CDR3 runs 15 residues. Trimming cost V 3 bases and J 5 bases; bases outside gene matches: 7. The CDR3 DNA reads as TGTGCCAGCAGCGCCACAGGGGTTTCCAATGAAAAACTGTTTTTT. It encodes CASSATGVSNEKLFF. Based on the CDR3 plus reference TRBV9 and TRBJ1-4, the full variable domain is DSGVTQTPKHLITATGQRVTLRCSPRSGDLSVYWYQQSLDQGLQFLIQYYNGEERAKGNILERFSAQQFPDLHSELNLSSLELGDSALYFCASSATGVSNEKLFFGSGTQLSVL.